Each of the 17 T cell receptor beta chains below was sequenced from the same sample in a study of T cells expressing NK-cell markers (dated by TCRdb to about 2020). Library preparation was by 5' RACE. Instrument used: Illumina HiSeq 2000. TCRdb reprocessed the reads, and each CDR3 protein sequence is entered once, without DNA. This sample's table lists approximately 550,000 distinct CDR3 sequences. The top ten constitute approximately 3.5% of the sample. Material: blood T cells: a sorted CD56 or NKG2C T cell subset, CD4+ or CD8+ T cells, or bulk PBMC T cells (not recorded which). Receptors originate from a man aged 18 to 30 in good health. Donor details come from another sample of the same person, matched by shared clones.

The chain recombines TRBV28 with TRBJ2-5; lacking DNA, the TRBD2 call made by TCRdb goes unchecked. CDR3 length: 16 amino acids. Germline values: CDR1 MDHEN, CDR2 SYDVKM. This chain's CDR3 is CASRPGTSGPLGTQYF.

J is TRBJ2-5 and V is TRBV15; TCRdb returns TRBD2, unconfirmable since there is no DNA. CDR3 length: 16 amino acids. Germline CDR1 and CDR2: LNHNV and YYDKDF (reference sequence). CDR3 in amino acids: CATSRETSGSQETQYF.

The chain combines TRBV20-1 with TRBJ2-2. CDR1 is DFQATT, CDR2 SNEGSKA, per germline (reference sequence). The CDR3 contains 15 residues. The CDR3 is CSATRQARVTGELFF.

The CDR3 spells CASSQVVLTGKDNQPQHF. The chain carries TRBV4-2 and TRBJ1-5; lacking DNA, the TRBD1 call made by TCRdb goes unchecked. Germline values: CDR1 LGHNA, CDR2 YNFKEQ. The length of the CDR3 is 18 residues.

The chain joins TRBV6-1 to TRBJ2-7; lacking DNA, the TRBD2 call made by TCRdb goes unchecked. CDR3 size: 15 residues. Looked up from germline, CDR1 is MNHNS and CDR2 is SASEGT. The CDR3 region is CASSPGLGISYEQYF.

The gene calls are TRBV3-1 and TRBJ2-1; TCRdb proposes TRBD2, but this gene call is untestable without DNA. This CDR3 contains 13 residues. Germline assignment: CDR1 LGHDT and CDR2 YNNKEL (reference sequence). CDR3: CASSQEGLYGRFF.

The chain recombines TRBV20-1 with TRBJ2-3; there is no DNA to check the TCRdb D call of TRBD2. Germline V CDR1 and CDR2: DFQATT, SNEGSKA (reference sequence). The CDR3 covers 14 residues. The CDR3 sequence is CSAQLAGVADTQYF.

The chain joins TRBV5-1 to TRBJ2-1; lacking DNA, the TRBD1 call made by TCRdb goes unchecked. The CDR3 sequence is 16 residues long. Germline-derived CDR1 and CDR2 are SGHRS and YFSETQ. The CDR3 sequence: CASSPLGQALYNEQFF. The complete variable domain, with remaining parts taken from reference TRBV5-1 and TRBJ2-1, reads KAGVTQTPRYLIKTRGQQVTLSCSPISGHRSVSWYQQTPGQGLQFLFEYFSETQRNKGNFPGRFSGRQFSNSRSEMNVSTLELGDSALYLCASSPLGQALYNEQFFGPGTRLTVL.

The chain links TRBV24-1 to TRBJ2-1; TCRdb returns TRBD1, unconfirmable since there is no DNA. From germline, CDR1 is KGHDR and CDR2 SFDVKD. The CDR3 is 18 residues long. Here the CDR3 reads CATSDHGAGTVSYNEQFF.

The chain employs TRBV4-3 and TRBJ2-2; TCRdb lists TRBD2, though no DNA is available to test this call. Per the germline V gene, CDR1 is LGHNA and CDR2 is YSLEER. The length of the CDR3 is 17 residues. The CDR3: CASSQAYSGTNTGELFF.

The chain couples TRBV6-5 to TRBJ2-1; the D gene TCRdb calls, TRBD1, cannot be checked with no DNA. This CDR3 has 16 amino acids. Germline CDR1 reads MNHEY; CDR2 reads SVGAGI. The CDR3 is CASSYSGDRGFDEQFF.

The CDR3 loop reads CASSWIAGGPLNEQFF. The gene calls are TRBV5-5 and TRBJ2-1; TCRdb's assignment of TRBD2 cannot be checked, as there is no DNA. From germline, CDR1 is SGHKS and CDR2 YYEKEE (reference sequence). This CDR3 region has 16 residues. Variable domain in full (rest from reference TRBV5-5 and TRBJ2-1): DAGVTQSPTHLIKTRGQQVTLRCSPISGHKSVSWYQQVLGQGPQFIFQYYEKEERGRGNFPDRFSARQFPNYSSELNVNALLLGDSALYLCASSWIAGGPLNEQFFGPGTRLTVL.

The J gene is TRBJ2-1, the V gene TRBV29-1; TCRdb picks TRBD1, but there is no DNA to check that call. The V gene's germline CDR1 is SQVTM and CDR2 ANQGSEA. This CDR3 spans 15 amino acids. CDR3 sequence reads: CSVETRDRGRNEQFF.

This chain joins TRBV5-1 and TRBJ1-4. The germline V gene encodes CDR1 SGHRS and CDR2 YFSETQ. The CDR3 spans 16 residues. The CDR3 spells CASSLFSQSRSEKLFF.

The rearrangement uses TRBV14 and TRBJ2-1. Germline V gives CDR1 SGHDN, CDR2 FVKESK. The CDR3 consists of 13 residues. CDR3 residues: CASSEASYNEQFF.

The V and J genes are TRBV29-1 and TRBJ1-5; TCRdb indicates TRBD1, and absent DNA this call remains unverified. CDR1 is SQVTM and CDR2 is ANQGSEA in the germline V gene. The CDR3 spans 14 residues. The CDR3: CSVVAGGADQPQHF. The full variable domain, in which reference TRBV29-1 and TRBJ1-5 provide the parts outside the CDR3, is SAVISQKPSRDICQRGTSLTIQCQVDSQVTMMFWYRQQPGQSLTLIATANQGSEATYESGFVIDKFPISRPNLTFSTLTVSNMSPEDSSIYLCSVVAGGADQPQHFGDGTRLSIL.

This rearrangement joins TRBV3-1 to TRBJ2-5. The V gene's germline CDR1 is LGHDT and CDR2 YNNKEL (reference sequence). The CDR3 sequence is 16 residues long. CDR3 residues: CASSQDPSRLGETQYF.